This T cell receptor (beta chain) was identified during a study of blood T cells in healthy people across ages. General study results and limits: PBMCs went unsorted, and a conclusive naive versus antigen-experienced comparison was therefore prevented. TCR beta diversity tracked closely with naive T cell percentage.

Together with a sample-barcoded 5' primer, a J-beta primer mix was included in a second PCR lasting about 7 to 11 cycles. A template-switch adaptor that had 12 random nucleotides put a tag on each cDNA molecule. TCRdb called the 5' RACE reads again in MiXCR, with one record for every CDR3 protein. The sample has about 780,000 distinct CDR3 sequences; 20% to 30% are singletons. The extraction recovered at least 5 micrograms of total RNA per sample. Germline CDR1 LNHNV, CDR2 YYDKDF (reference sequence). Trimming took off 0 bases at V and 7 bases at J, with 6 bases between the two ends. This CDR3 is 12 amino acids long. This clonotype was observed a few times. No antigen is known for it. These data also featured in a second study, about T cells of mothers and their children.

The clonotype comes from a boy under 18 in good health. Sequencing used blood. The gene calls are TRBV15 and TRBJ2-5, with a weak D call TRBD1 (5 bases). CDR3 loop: CATSRDQGTQYF. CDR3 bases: TGTGCCACCAGCAGAGATCAGGGGACCCAGTACTTC.